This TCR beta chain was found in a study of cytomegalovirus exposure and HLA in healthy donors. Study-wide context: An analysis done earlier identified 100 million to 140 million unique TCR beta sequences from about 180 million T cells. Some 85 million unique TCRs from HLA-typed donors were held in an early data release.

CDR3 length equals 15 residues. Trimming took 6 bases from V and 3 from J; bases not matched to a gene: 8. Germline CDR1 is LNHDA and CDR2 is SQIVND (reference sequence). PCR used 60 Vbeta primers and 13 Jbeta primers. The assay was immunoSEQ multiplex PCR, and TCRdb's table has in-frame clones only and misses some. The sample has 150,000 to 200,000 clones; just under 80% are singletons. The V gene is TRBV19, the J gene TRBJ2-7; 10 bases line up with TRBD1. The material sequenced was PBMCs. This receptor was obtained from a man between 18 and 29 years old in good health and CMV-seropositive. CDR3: CASRRGDRGNYEQYF. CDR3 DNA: TGTGCCAGTAGACGCGGGGACAGGGGCAACTACGAGCAGTACTTC.